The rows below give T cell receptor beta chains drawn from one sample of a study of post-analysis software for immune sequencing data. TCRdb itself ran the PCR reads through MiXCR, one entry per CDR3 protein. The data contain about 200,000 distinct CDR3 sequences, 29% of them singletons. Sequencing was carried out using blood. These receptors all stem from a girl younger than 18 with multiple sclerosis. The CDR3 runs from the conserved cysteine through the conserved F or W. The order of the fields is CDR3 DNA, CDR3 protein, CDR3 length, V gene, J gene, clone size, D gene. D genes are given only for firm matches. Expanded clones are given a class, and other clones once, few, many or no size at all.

DNA: TGCGCCAGCAGCCCTGGACAGGGCGGCGATGAGCAGTTCTTC
CDR3: CASSPGQGGDEQFF
length: 14
V: TRBV5-1
J: TRBJ2-1
size: few
D: TRBD1

DNA: TGCGCCAGCAGCTTGGCCGCAGGAATCAATCAGCCCCAGCATTTT
CDR3: CASSLAAGINQPQHF
length: 15
V: TRBV5-1
J: TRBJ1-5
size: NA
D: NA

DNA: TGTGCCAGCAGTGAAGGACTAGCGGGGGCCCGATTCTACAATGAGCAGTTCTTC
CDR3: CASSEGLAGARFYNEQFF
length: 18
V: TRBV25-1
J: TRBJ2-1
size: many
D: TRBD2

DNA: TGTGCCACCAGCAGAGATTTACAGGGGGGGGTCACCGGGGAGCTGTTTTTT
CDR3: CATSRDLQGGVTGELFF
length: 17
V: TRBV15
J: TRBJ2-2
size: NA
D: NA

DNA: TGTGCCAGCAGCCAAGATATTGGAGGAATCGCGCCTTACGAGCAGTACTTC
CDR3: CASSQDIGGIAPYEQYF
length: 17
V: TRBV14
J: TRBJ2-7
size: NA
D: NA

DNA: TGTGCCAGTAGTATAGGGGACAACACAGATACGCAGTATTTT
CDR3: CASSIGDNTDTQYF
length: 14
V: TRBV19
J: TRBJ2-3
size: once
D: NA

DNA: TGCAGTGCTTTTAGCGGGGGGGCCGGAGATACGCAGTATTTT
CDR3: CSAFSGGAGDTQYF
length: 14
V: TRBV20-1
J: TRBJ2-3
size: many
D: TRBD2

DNA: TGCGCCAGCAGCTCGCCGGGACTAGCGGGAAACTACAATGAGCAGTTCTTC
CDR3: CASSSPGLAGNYNEQFF
length: 17
V: TRBV5-1
J: TRBJ2-1
size: NA
D: TRBD2

DNA: TGCAGTGCTTTGAGGGGGGTTTATGAGCAGTACTTC
CDR3: CSALRGVYEQYF
length: 12
V: TRBV20-1
J: TRBJ2-7
size: many
D: NA

DNA: TGTGCCAGCAGCCCTAGCGGGGGGGCTATCAATGAGCAGTTCTTC
CDR3: CASSPSGGAINEQFF
length: 15
V: TRBV7-3
J: TRBJ2-1
size: NA
D: TRBD2

DNA: TGTGCCAGCAGTTTATCCGGACAGGCTGTGTGGGAGCAGTACTTC
CDR3: CASSLSGQAVWEQYF
length: 15
V: TRBV27
J: TRBJ2-7
size: many
D: TRBD1

DNA: TGTGCCAGCAGTACAAGGACCACGAGCCGGGATACGCAGTATTTT
CDR3: CASSTRTTSRDTQYF
length: 15
V: TRBV28
J: TRBJ2-3
size: NA
D: NA

DNA: TGTGCCAGCAGTTATGCTCGGCAGCCCTACGAGCAGTACTTC
CDR3: CASSYARQPYEQYF
length: 14
V: TRBV6-5
J: TRBJ2-7
size: many
D: NA

DNA: TGTGCCACCAGTTTCCCCACCGGGGGGGTTGAGACCCAGTACTTC
CDR3: CATSFPTGGVETQYF
length: 15
V: TRBV24-1
J: TRBJ2-5
size: NA
D: TRBD2

DNA: TGTGCCAGCAGTTCCGACCAACAGGGAACGGGCGCAGATACGCAGTATTTT
CDR3: CASSSDQQGTGADTQYF
length: 17
V: TRBV12-3/TRBV12-4
J: TRBJ2-3
size: NA
D: NA

DNA: TGTGCCAGCAGATCCTTTGGACAGGGTTCGGTCGGAAACACCATATATTTT
CDR3: CASRSFGQGSVGNTIYF
length: 17
V: TRBV5-6
J: TRBJ1-3
size: NA
D: TRBD1

DNA: TGTGCCAGCAGTTTGAGCCGACAGTTCTATGGCTACACCTTC
CDR3: CASSLSRQFYGYTF
length: 14
V: TRBV28
J: TRBJ1-2
size: NA
D: NA

DNA: TGCAGTGCTAGAGGAGGAAGGACAGGGGAGAGTGGCTACACCTTC
CDR3: CSARGGRTGESGYTF
length: 15
V: TRBV20-1
J: TRBJ1-2
size: many
D: TRBD1

DNA: TGTGCCAGCAGCGCCCCAGGGGGAGGGACCTACGAGCAGTACTTC
CDR3: CASSAPGGGTYEQYF
length: 15
V: TRBV7-2
J: TRBJ2-7
size: many
D: NA

DNA: TGTGCCAGCAGCCCCCAAGGTAGCTTCACAGATACGCAGTATTTT
CDR3: CASSPQGSFTDTQYF
length: 15
V: TRBV5-6
J: TRBJ2-3
size: many
D: NA

DNA: TGCGCCAGCAGCTCGATTATGACAGGGGAAAACTACAATGAGCAGTTCTTC
CDR3: CASSSIMTGENYNEQFF
length: 17
V: TRBV5-1
J: TRBJ2-1
size: NA
D: TRBD1

DNA: TGCAGTGCTAAGACAGGGGCAACTAATGAAAAACTGTTTTTT
CDR3: CSAKTGATNEKLFF
length: 14
V: TRBV20-1
J: TRBJ1-4
size: many
D: TRBD1

DNA: TGCAGCGCCGAGATCTATGGTATGACCCCTGGGACAGAGGCTGAAGCTTTCTTT
CDR3: CSAEIYGMTPGTEAEAFF
length: 18
V: TRBV29-1
J: TRBJ1-1
size: NA
D: TRBD1

DNA: TGCGCCAGCAGCTTGGGCGGACAGCCTTTCAACTATGGCTACACCTTC
CDR3: CASSLGGQPFNYGYTF
length: 16
V: TRBV5-1
J: TRBJ1-2
size: NA
D: NA

DNA: TGTGCCAGCAGTCCTCGGGGGGCCCATATGAACGAGCAGTACTTC
CDR3: CASSPRGAHMNEQYF
length: 15
V: TRBV27
J: TRBJ2-7
size: NA
D: NA